Below, 29 T cell receptor beta chains from the same sample are listed, as sequenced in a study of T cells in Graves' hyperthyroidism and ophthalmopathy. Template material for amplifying TCR beta CDR3 regions consisted of RNA transcripts. Initially, a first-round RT-PCR of the TCR CDR3 employed the HTBI primer set. Each CDR3 protein gets one entry after TCRdb re-called the multiplex PCR reads with MiXCR. The sample records approximately 490,000 distinct CDR3 sequences, 22% being singletons. The sample taken for sequencing was blood. Receptors were obtained from a woman between 65 and 79 years old with Graves' ophthalmopathy.

There are a few counts of this clonotype. This rearrangement joins TRBV7-6 to TRBJ1-1; TRBD1 is a possible D gene (5 bases). Trimming left V 6 bases short and J 0 bases short, with 17 bases between. The CDR3 contains 16 residues. Germline CDR1 is SGHVS and CDR2 is FNYEAQ. The CDR3 sequence is CASSQLGGLMNTEAFF. The CDR3 DNA sequence: TGTGCCAGCAGTCAACTTGGGGGGTTGATGAACACTGAAGCTTTCTTT.

V is TRBV30 and J is TRBJ1-2; no firm D call. Germline V CDR1 and CDR2: GTSNPN, SVGIG (reference sequence). The CDR3 length is 11 residues. The V end was cut by 8 bases, the J end by 5 bases, with 12 bases between. The CDR3 DNA sequence: TGTGCCCGAAGACTGCGGTATGGCTACACCTTC. Translating gives CARRLRYGYTF.

The chain is built from TRBV3-1 and TRBJ2-5; the D is unclear. The CDR3 loop spans 15 amino acids. The germline V gene encodes CDR1 LGHDT and CDR2 YNNKEL (reference sequence). V gave up 5 bases and J gave up 5 bases, with 18 bases separating them. DNA of the CDR3: TGTGCCAGCAGCGGCCAGCTGGGTGGTCGGGAGACCCAGTACTTC. This translates into CASSGQLGGRETQYF.

This clonotype was observed at least ten times. The chain joins TRBV12-3 or TRBV12-4 to TRBJ1-1; perhaps TRBD1 as D (5 bases). There are 14 residues in the CDR3. Between the trimmed V and J ends, which lost 6 bases and 3 bases, there was a span of 14 bases. The CDR3, as DNA: TGTGCCAGCAGGGAATGGGGGTTGGACACTGAAGCTTTCTTT. Translation: CASREWGLDTEAFF.

This clonotype has ten or more counts. This rearrangement joins TRBV29-1 to TRBJ2-3, with TRBD2 matching 7 bases. The V segment lost 1 base and the J segment 8 bases; nucleotides outside the gene matches: 6. Germline CDR1 is SQVTM and CDR2 is ANQGSEA. This CDR3 is built from 13 residues. The CDR3 reads CSVEGGGRPTQYF. CDR3 in DNA: TGCAGCGTTGAAGGGGGAGGGAGACCTACGCAGTATTTT.

This clonotype has more than one count but fewer than ten. The rearrangement joins TRBV7-9 to TRBJ1-5; D might be TRBD1 (6 bases). Per germline, CDR1 SEHNR and CDR2 FQNEAQ (reference sequence). Deletions cut 4 bases from V and 5 bases from J, with 15 bases between. CDR3 length: 15 amino acids. Here the CDR3 reads CASSSLGGADQPQHF. The CDR3 DNA sequence: TGTGCCAGCAGCTCTCTGGGGGGGGCAGATCAGCCCCAGCATTTT.

This clonotype has a handful of counts. V is TRBV6-2 or TRBV6-3 and J is TRBJ1-5, with unresolved D. Germline CDR1 is MNHEY and CDR2 is SVGEGT. Trimming took 5 bases from V and 0 from J, leaving 8 bases between them. CDR3 size: 14 residues. The CDR3, as DNA: TGTGCCAGCAGTATAGGATATAGCAATCAGCCCCAGCATTTT. It is translated as CASSIGYSNQPQHF.

This clonotype was seen a handful of times. This chain joins TRBV6-2 or TRBV6-3 and TRBJ2-5; D remains ambiguous. V was cut by 5 bases and J by 3 bases, with 16 bases left in between. This CDR3 has 15 residues. Germline assignment: CDR1 MNHEY and CDR2 SVGEGT. The CDR3 nucleotides are TGTGCCAGCAGTAAAAAGGAGAGACCCAAAGAGACCCAGTACTTC. Protein: CASSKKERPKETQYF.

In its sample, this clonotype was seen many times. The chain joins TRBV5-1 to TRBJ2-3; 10 nucleotides line up with TRBD2. The V gene end was trimmed by 1 base and the J gene end by 6 bases; junction bases not matched to a gene: 5. CDR1 and CDR2 (germline): SGHRS, YFSETQ. The CDR3 is 15 residues long. CDR3 DNA sequence: TGCGCCAGCAGCTTGAGCGGGAGGGCCCCTGATACGCAGTATTTT. Amino acid sequence: CASSLSGRAPDTQYF.

This clonotype has at least ten counts. The chain has TRBV6-1 and TRBJ2-1; D uncertain. From germline, CDR1 is MNHNS and CDR2 SASEGT. The CDR3 runs 14 residues. The ends were cut back, 5 bases at V and 3 bases at J, with 11 bases in the middle. CDR3 DNA sequence: TGTGCCAGCAGTTCGGACGCAGACTACAATGAGCAGTTCTTC. This translates into CASSSDADYNEQFF.

This clonotype was picked up many times. The J gene is TRBJ2-7, the V gene TRBV2; 7 positions match TRBD1. From germline, CDR1 is SNHLY and CDR2 FYNNEI. CDR3 length equals 13 residues. Germline trimming cut 5 bases from V and 6 bases from J; bases unmatched to any gene: 7. The CDR3 protein is CASSQLPGGEQYF. DNA of the CDR3: TGTGCCAGCAGTCAACTTCCAGGGGGCGAGCAGTACTTC.

This clonotype has just a few counts. The chain uses TRBV4-3 and TRBJ2-1; a possible D gene is TRBD2 (5 bases). CDR3 length: 15 residues. Trimming took off 5 bases at V and 8 bases at J, with 19 bases between the two ends. Per the germline V gene, CDR1 is LGHNA and CDR2 is YSLEER. The DNA for the CDR3 is TGCGCCAGCAGCTACACGGGGTCAGTCCAATATGAGCAGTTCTTC. This gives the protein CASSYTGSVQYEQFF.

Of note for this clonotype: One end of the junction is discordant with germline, which a read error may explain. The J gene is TRBJ2-3, the V gene TRBV6-1, with 7 bases aligning to TRBD1. CDR3 size: 13 residues. Germline V gene lookup returns CDR1 MNHNS and CDR2 SASEGT. This CDR3 is CAGSDEGGSTQYF. For the CDR3, the DNA is TGTGCCGGCAGCGACGAAGGGGGCTCGACGCAGTATTTT.

A few counts support this clonotype. This rearrangement joins TRBV25-1 to TRBJ2-5; no reliable D call. Per the germline V gene, CDR1 is MGHDK and CDR2 is SYGVNS. The CDR3 spans 11 residues. V lost 3 bases to trimming and J lost 7 bases, with 6 bases between them. This chain's CDR3 is CASSDHRTQYF. The CDR3 nucleotides read TGTGCCAGCAGTGACCACAGGACCCAGTACTTC.

This clonotype was counted between two and nine times. The gene calls are TRBV5-1 and TRBJ2-5; D is perhaps TRBD1 (5 bases). The V and J ends lost 0 bases and 4 bases respectively, with 13 bases between them. CDR3 length equals 15 residues. Germline values: CDR1 SGHRS, CDR2 YFSETQ. CDR3 in amino acids: CASSLGQSDPETQYF. In nucleotides, the CDR3 is TGCGCCAGCAGCTTGGGACAGTCGGATCCAGAGACCCAGTACTTC.

This chain links TRBV20-1 with TRBJ2-7; D might be TRBD1 or TRBD2, each matching 5 bases. The germline V gene has CDR1 DFQATT and CDR2 SNEGSKA (reference sequence). This CDR3 region has 14 residues. Trimming cost V 2 bases and J 7 bases, with 18 bases left between them. CDR3 nucleotide sequence: TGCAGTGCTAGAACCGGGACCCAGATACGAGAGCAGTACTTC. Residues: CSARTGTQIREQYF.

The chain links TRBV4-1 to TRBJ2-5, with 9 bases aligning to TRBD1. CDR3 length: 15 residues. Losses at the gene ends were 1 base for V and 4 bases for J; bases not matched to a gene: 4. The germline V gene has CDR1 MGHRA and CDR2 YSYEKL. CDR3 sequence reads: CASSQGTGVGETQYF. In nucleotides, the CDR3 is TGCGCCAGCAGCCAAGGGACAGGGGTCGGAGAGACCCAGTACTTC.

The V gene is TRBV19, the J gene TRBJ1-3, with a possible D match to TRBD1 (5 bases). Germline values: CDR1 LNHDA, CDR2 SQIVND (reference sequence). Trimming stripped 5 bases from V and 2 bases from J, with 16 bases between. This CDR3 has 16 residues. Written as DNA, the CDR3 is TGTGCCAGTAGTTCGGGGCGGCTGGCGACTGGAAACACCATATATTTT. It encodes CASSSGRLATGNTIYF. The variable domain in full, with the rest retrieved from reference TRBV19 and TRBJ1-3, is DGGITQSPKYLFRKEGQNVTLSCEQNLNHDAMYWYRQDPGQGLRLIYYSQIVNDFQKGDIAEGYSVSREKKESFPLTVTSAQKNPTAFYLCASSSGRLATGNTIYFGEGSWLTVV.

In this sample, this clonotype turned up many times. The chain uses TRBV6-1 and TRBJ1-1; maybe TRBD1 (5 bases). CDR3 size: 13 residues. V was cut by 8 bases and J by 1 base, with 11 bases left in between. CDR1 is MNHNS, CDR2 SASEGT, per germline. CDR3: CASGGRPNTEAFF. The CDR3 DNA sequence: TGTGCCAGCGGGGGGAGGCCGAACACTGAAGCTTTCTTT.

This clonotype was counted ten times or more. The chain carries TRBV7-2 and TRBJ2-5; tentative D call: TRBD2 (6 bases). Deletions cut 5 bases from V and 5 bases from J, with 18 bases between. The CDR3 is made up of 15 amino acids. CDR1 is SGHTA, CDR2 FQGNSA, per germline. The DNA of the CDR3 is TGTGCCAGCAGCCTAGACGGGAGAAAAGGGGAGACCCAGTACTTC. Translating gives CASSLDGRKGETQYF.

The chain is built from TRBV19 and TRBJ2-3; tentatively, D is TRBD2 (5 bases). Trimming removed 4 bases at V and 0 bases at J, with 17 bases between. Germline CDR1 reads LNHDA; CDR2 reads SQIVND (reference sequence). CDR3 size: 17 residues. The CDR3 nucleotides read TGTGCCAGTAGTAGGAACAGCGGATCCCTTAGCACAGATACGCAGTATTTT. Amino acid sequence: CASSRNSGSLSTDTQYF.

The genes are TRBV2 and TRBJ1-2; a weak D match, TRBD1 (6 bases). Trimming stripped 2 bases from V and 4 bases from J, with 11 bases between. The CDR3 length is 14 residues. CDR1 and CDR2 from the germline V gene are SNHLY and FYNNEI. CDR3 sequence reads: CASSEQGQLYGYTF. CDR3 bases: TGTGCCAGCAGTGAACAGGGACAACTCTATGGCTACACCTTC. Supplemented by reference TRBV2 and TRBJ1-2, the full variable domain reads EPEVTQTPSHQVTQMGQEVILRCVPISNHLYFYWYRQILGQKVEFLVSFYNNEISEKSEIFDDQFSVERPDGSNFTLKIRSTKLEDSAMYFCASSEQGQLYGYTFGSGTRLTVV.

The J gene is TRBJ2-3, the V gene TRBV4-2, with D possibly TRBD2 on 5 matching bases. Germline assignment: CDR1 LGHNA and CDR2 YNFKEQ. The CDR3 length is 16 residues. Trimming cost V 1 base and J 2 bases, with 13 bases left between them. The DNA of the CDR3 is TGTGCCAGCAGCCAAGTCGAGTGGCGGGCCACAGATACGCAGTATTTT. It encodes CASSQVEWRATDTQYF.

This clonotype was seen a handful of times. The rearrangement uses TRBV5-6 and TRBJ2-2, with D possibly matching TRBD2 (5 bases). This CDR3 has 14 amino acids. Germline V gene data show CDR1 as SGHDT and CDR2 as YYEEEE. Trimming stripped 1 base from V and 5 bases from J, with 9 bases between. CDR3 sequence (DNA): TGTGCCAGCAGCTTGCGTCCGGGAACCGGGGAGCTGTTTTTT. It translates to CASSLRPGTGELFF.

This clonotype was seen ten or more times. This sequence joins TRBV27 and TRBJ2-1; TRBD1 might be the D (5 bases). V was pared by 8 bases and J by 7 bases, with 18 bases between. CDR1 and CDR2 from the germline V gene are MNHEY and SMNVEV (reference sequence). CDR3 length: 14 amino acids. CDR3 coding DNA: TGTGCCAGCGGAACCTTAGGGGTTTCGAATGAGCAGTTCTTC. Its protein is CASGTLGVSNEQFF.

The chain uses TRBV24-1 and TRBJ2-7; 9 bases agree with TRBD1. Per the germline V gene, CDR1 is KGHDR and CDR2 is SFDVKD. The CDR3 totals 14 residues. The J segment lost 0 bases and the V segment lost 12 bases, leaving 8 bases of the junction unmatched. CDR3 region: CAARGQGRSYEQYF. The CDR3 DNA reads as TGTGCCGCCCGTGGACAGGGGCGCTCCTACGAGCAGTACTTC.

V and J are TRBV19 and TRBJ1-2; 7 nucleotides agree with TRBD1. Germline CDR1 and CDR2: LNHDA and SQIVND (reference sequence). J was trimmed by 1 base and V by 5 bases; bases with no gene match: 10. The CDR3 has 16 residues. CDR3 nucleotides: TGTGCCAGTAGTCTCTCGGACAGGCTGCTTAACTATGGCTACACCTTC. Translating gives CASSLSDRLLNYGYTF.

This clonotype was seen only a few times. This chain connects TRBV10-2 to TRBJ1-1; D is uncertain. Germline lookup yields CDR1 WSHSY and CDR2 SAAADI. This CDR3 region has 14 residues. Trimming stripped 7 bases from V and 0 bases from J, with 12 bases between. The CDR3 here is CASIRTNLNTEAFF. The CDR3 DNA reads TGCGCCAGCATTCGAACCAATCTGAACACTGAAGCTTTCTTT.

The chain is built from TRBV7-9 and TRBJ2-3; the match to TRBD2 covers 8 bases. With 2 bases clipped from V and 5 bases from J, the junction kept 9 bases outside the gene matches. CDR3 length: 16 residues. CDR1 and CDR2 (germline): SEHNR, FQNEAQ (reference sequence). This chain's CDR3 is CASSLLGSRGGDTQYF. Here the CDR3 DNA reads TGTGCCAGCAGCTTATTGGGGAGTCGGGGGGGAGATACGCAGTATTTT.